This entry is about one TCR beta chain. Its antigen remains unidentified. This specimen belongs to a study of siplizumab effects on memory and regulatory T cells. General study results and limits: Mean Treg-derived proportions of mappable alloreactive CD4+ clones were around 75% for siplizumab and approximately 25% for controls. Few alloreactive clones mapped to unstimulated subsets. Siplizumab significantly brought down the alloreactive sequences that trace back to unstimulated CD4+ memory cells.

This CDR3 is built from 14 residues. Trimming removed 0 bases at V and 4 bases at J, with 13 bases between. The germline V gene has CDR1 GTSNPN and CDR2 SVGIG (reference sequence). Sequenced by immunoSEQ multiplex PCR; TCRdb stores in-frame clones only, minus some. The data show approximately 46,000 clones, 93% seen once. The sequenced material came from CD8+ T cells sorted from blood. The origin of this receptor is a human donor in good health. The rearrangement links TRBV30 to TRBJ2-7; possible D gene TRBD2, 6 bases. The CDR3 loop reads CAWSVRGLAYEQYF. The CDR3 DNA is TGTGCCTGGAGTGTACGAGGTCTAGCGTACGAGCAGTACTTC.